These T cell receptor beta chains were read from a single sample in a study of blood T cell repertoires in COVID-19. Measured with immunoSEQ multiplex PCR; TCRdb has only the in-frame clones, and not every one. The sample carries 200,000 or so clones, roughly 86% recorded once. Sequenced: peripheral blood. These receptors were taken from a woman aged 55-69 years with acute or convalescent COVID-19. CDR3s include the opening cysteine and the closing phenylalanine or tryptophan. The order of the fields is D gene, CDR3 length, J gene, clone size, V gene, CDR3 DNA, CDR3 protein. D genes are given only for firm matches. A row's size may be missing; if present it is once, few, many or a size class.

-,16,TRBJ2-1,-,TRBV6-5,TGTGCCAGCAGTTACTTGGCGGGGAGCTCCTACAATGAGCAGTTCTTC,CASSYLAGSSYNEQFF
TRBD2,18,TRBJ2-3,once,TRBV27,TGTGCCAGCAGTCCTGGACTAGCGGGGGGCCCACACACAGATACGCAGTATTTT,CASSPGLAGGPHTDTQYF
-,15,TRBJ1-5,-,TRBV28,TGTGCCAGCAGTTTGATTGCCAGAATCAATCAGCCCCAGCATTTT,CASSLIARINQPQHF
TRBD2,16,TRBJ2-1,-,TRBV19,TGTGCCAGTAGTATCCTAGGAAATAGCGGGAGAAATGAGCAGTTCTTC,CASSILGNSGRNEQFF
-,15,TRBJ1-6,once,TRBV28,TGTGCCAGCACCGGGAGGGAACGCTATAATTCACCCCTCCACTTT,CASTGRERYNSPLHF
TRBD1,16,TRBJ1-5,-,TRBV6-2/TRBV6-3,TGTGCCAGCAGTCCCCGGACAGGGTTGGGCAATCAGCCCCAGCATTTT,CASSPRTGLGNQPQHF
-,16,TRBJ1-5,-,TRBV18,TGTGCCAGCTCACCAACATTCGGACAAGGAGTTCAGCCCCAGCATTTT,CASSPTFGQGVQPQHF
-,13,TRBJ1-2,-,TRBV30,TGTGCCTGGAGCTCCTTATCGCGGGATGGCTACACCTTC,CAWSSLSRDGYTF
TRBD1,16,TRBJ2-7,-,TRBV5-1,TGCGCCAGCAAACTCGATCCCGGGACAGGCGGCTTCGAGCAGTACTTC,CASKLDPGTGGFEQYF
-,13,TRBJ1-4,-,TRBV6-5,TGTGCCAGCAGTTATTTACTTAATGAAAAACTGTTTTTT,CASSYLLNEKLFF
-,14,TRBJ2-2,once,TRBV5-1,TGCGCCAGCCGGGGGGCCGCGAACACCGGGGAGCTGTTTTTT,CASRGAANTGELFF
TRBD1,14,TRBJ2-7,-,TRBV18,TGTGCCAGCTCACGACAGGGAAGCTCCTACGAGCAGTACTTC,CASSRQGSSYEQYF
TRBD1,15,TRBJ1-2,-,TRBV19,TGTGCCAGTAGTTCGTACGGGACAGCTTATACTGGCTACACCTTC,CASSSYGTAYTGYTF
-,13,TRBJ2-4,-,TRBV7-2,TGTGCCAGCAGCTTAGGACTGGAAAACATTCAGTACTTC,CASSLGLENIQYF
-,12,TRBJ1-3,-,TRBV18,TGTGCCAGCTCAGCCCGTGGAGACACCATATATTTT,CASSARGDTIYF
TRBD1,13,TRBJ1-2,-,TRBV12-3/TRBV12-4,TGTGCCAGCACCGACTACAGGGGGGATGGCTACACCTTC,CASTDYRGDGYTF
-,12,TRBJ2-3,once,TRBV5-1,TGCGCCAGCAGTCAGTGGCCTGATACGCAGTATTTT,CASSQWPDTQYF
-,14,TRBJ2-7,-,TRBV7-9,TGTGCCAGCAGCTTAGTGGGGGCGCGTACCGAGCAGTACTTC,CASSLVGARTEQYF
TRBD1,16,TRBJ1-2,-,TRBV4-3,TGCGCCAGCAGCCGTACGGGACAGGCTACTAACTATGGCTACACCTTC,CASSRTGQATNYGYTF
-,12,TRBJ1-4,-,TRBV2,TGTGCCAGCAGTACCTCCGGGATAGGGCTGTTTTTT,CASSTSGIGLFF
TRBD1,15,TRBJ2-1,-,TRBV5-1,TGCGCCAGCAGCTTGATCGCAGGGGGCCTTAATGAGCAGTTCTTC,CASSLIAGGLNEQFF
-,14,TRBJ2-1,-,TRBV9,TGTGCCAGCAGCGGGGGGGACAGATTCAATGAGCAGTTCTTC,CASSGGDRFNEQFF
-,13,TRBJ2-3,-,TRBV11-3,TGTGCCAGCAGCTTAGAAGGGGCGGATACGCAGTATTTT,CASSLEGADTQYF
-,14,TRBJ1-4,-,TRBV7-3,TGTGCCAGCAGCCCGGCAGGGTCTTATGAAAAACTGTTTTTT,CASSPAGSYEKLFF
-,14,TRBJ1-2,-,TRBV9,TGTGCCAGCAGCGTAGTGGAGGGTGGGTATGGCTACACCTTC,CASSVVEGGYGYTF
-,12,TRBJ2-1,-,TRBV29-1,TGCAGCGTTGACCGGGGGGCATCTGAGCAGTTCTTC,CSVDRGASEQFF
TRBD2,17,TRBJ2-5,-,TRBV5-4,TGTGCCAGCAGCCCACCGGGACTAGCGGCGTACCAAGAGACCCAGTACTTC,CASSPPGLAAYQETQYF
TRBD1,16,TRBJ2-7,-,TRBV6-5,TGTGCCAGCAGTTCCACGGGACAGGGTCCATCCTACGAGCAGTACTTC,CASSSTGQGPSYEQYF
-,15,TRBJ1-2,-,TRBV4-1,TGCGCCAGCAGCCAAGGTCCGGGGGGGCCGGATGGCTACACCTTC,CASSQGPGGPDGYTF
-,13,TRBJ1-5,many,TRBV5-5,TGTGCCAGCAGCTTGGATCGGGATCAGCCCCAGCATTTT,CASSLDRDQPQHF
TRBD2,16,TRBJ2-5,once,TRBV4-2,TGTGCCAGCAGCCGCAGACTAGCGGGGTCGCAAGAGACCCAGTACTTC,CASSRRLAGSQETQYF
-,13,TRBJ2-5,-,TRBV11-3,TGTGCCAGCAGCAACACAGGGCAAGAGACCCAGTACTTC,CASSNTGQETQYF
-,12,TRBJ2-7,-,TRBV6-2/TRBV6-3,TGTGCCAGCAGTATGAGCTCCTACGAGCAGTACTTC,CASSMSSYEQYF
-,16,TRBJ1-1,-,TRBV4-2,TGTGCCAGCAGCCAAGTTAGGGGACAACGGAACACTGAAGCTTTCTTT,CASSQVRGQRNTEAFF
TRBD2,17,TRBJ2-7,-,TRBV11-2,TGTGCCAGCAGCTTTTGGACTAGCGGGGGGAGCTCCTACGAGCAGTACTTC,CASSFWTSGGSSYEQYF
-,11,TRBJ2-7,-,TRBV30,TGTGCCTGGAGTTGGACTTATGAGCAGTACTTC,CAWSWTYEQYF
TRBD2,17,TRBJ2-7,-,TRBV4-1,TGCGCCAGCAGCCCCCGCCGAGAGACTAGCGGGAGGGGCGAGCAGTACTTC,CASSPRRETSGRGEQYF
TRBD1,15,TRBJ1-2,-,TRBV3-1/TRBV3-2,TGTGCCAGCAGCCAGTGGCGACAGGGCATTGATGGCTACACCTTC,CASSQWRQGIDGYTF
-,13,TRBJ2-7,few,TRBV10-1,TGCGCCAGCAAAGGGGCAGGGATGGACGAGCAGTACTTC,CASKGAGMDEQYF
TRBD1,15,TRBJ1-2,-,TRBV15,TGTGCCACCAGCAGTTGGGACAGGGGAAACTATGGCTACACCTTC,CATSSWDRGNYGYTF
-,12,TRBJ2-3,-,TRBV5-4,TGTGCCAGCAGCCGGGGCACAGATACGCAGTATTTT,CASSRGTDTQYF
-,14,TRBJ1-4,-,TRBV5-1,TGCGCCAGCAGGCGGCAGGGTGATAATGAAAAACTGTTTTTT,CASRRQGDNEKLFF
-,13,TRBJ1-1,-,TRBV30,TGTGCCTGGAGCCAGCAGGGGAACACTGAAGCTTTCTTT,CAWSQQGNTEAFF
-,15,TRBJ1-1,-,TRBV7-9,TGTGCCAGCAGCTTAGTTAATGTCGTCGGCACTGAAGCTTTCTTT,CASSLVNVVGTEAFF
-,15,TRBJ2-1,once,TRBV11-2,TGTGCCAGCAGCCCCTGGTCAGGGTCCTACAATGAGCAGTTCTTC,CASSPWSGSYNEQFF
TRBD1,15,TRBJ1-6,-,TRBV5-1,TGCGCCAGCAGCCCGCGACAGGGGGTCCGTTCACCCCTCCACTTT,CASSPRQGVRSPLHF
-,13,TRBJ2-7,-,TRBV18,TGTGCCAGCTCACCAATAGGAGGCTACGAGCAGTACTTC,CASSPIGGYEQYF
-,13,TRBJ2-1,-,TRBV15,TGTGCCACCAGCACGGTGAGGGACAATGAGCAGTTCTTC,CATSTVRDNEQFF
-,17,TRBJ2-5,-,TRBV7-2,TGTGCCAGCAGCTTAGGAAGGGAGCAGGGGAACCAAGAGACCCAGTACTTC,CASSLGREQGNQETQYF
TRBD2,14,TRBJ2-3,once,TRBV19,TGTGCCAGTAGTAAGCCAGCGGGGGGGCTCGCGCAGTATTTT,CASSKPAGGLAQYF
TRBD1,14,TRBJ1-3,-,TRBV13,TGTGCCAGCCGGACAGGGCCCTCTGGAAACACCATATATTTT,CASRTGPSGNTIYF
TRBD1,14,TRBJ1-6,-,TRBV19,TGTGCCAGTAGAAGCAGGACAGGAGATTCACCCCTCCACTTT,CASRSRTGDSPLHF
-,13,TRBJ2-5,few,TRBV9,TGTGCCAGCAGCGTAGCGAGGTCAGAGACCCAGTACTTC,CASSVARSETQYF
-,12,TRBJ1-2,-,TRBV28,TGTGCCAGCGCCACTAGCGGTTATGGCTACACCTTC,CASATSGYGYTF